Sequencing of this T cell receptor beta chain was carried out in a study of beta chain features in type 1 diabetes. For this clone: Its antigen is unknown.

Study observations and caveats: Lower insertion and higher deletion counts appeared at VDJ junctions in type 1 diabetes patients.

The CDR3 contains 12 residues. The germline V gene encodes CDR1 MNHEY and CDR2 SVGAGI. V lost 6 bases and J 6 bases, leaving 10 bases between the germline ends. Isolated RNA was reverse transcribed in full, so expressed TCRB transcripts were sequenced. The repertoire was sequenced with immunoSEQ multiplex PCR; TCRdb's copy has only in-frame clones and lacks some. The table includes under 900,000 clones, roughly 15% detected once. What was sequenced was naive CD4+ T cells from blood. The sequence derives from a woman in her late teens or twenties in good health. The genes are TRBV6-5 and TRBJ2-3; D gene ambiguous. The CDR3 DNA is TGTGCCAGCAGCTTGGAAGGGGATACGCAGTATTTT. Translating gives CASSLEGDTQYF.